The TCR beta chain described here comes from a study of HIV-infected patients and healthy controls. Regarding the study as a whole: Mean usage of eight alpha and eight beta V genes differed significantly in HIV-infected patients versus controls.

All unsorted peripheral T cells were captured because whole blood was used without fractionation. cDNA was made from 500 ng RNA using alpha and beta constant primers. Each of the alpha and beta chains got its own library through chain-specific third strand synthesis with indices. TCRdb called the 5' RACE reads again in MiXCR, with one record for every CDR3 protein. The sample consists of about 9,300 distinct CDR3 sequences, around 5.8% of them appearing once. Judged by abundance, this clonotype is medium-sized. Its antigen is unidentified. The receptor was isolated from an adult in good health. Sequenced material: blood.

CDR3 in DNA: TGTGCCAGCAAGTATACGGGGACCTACGAGCAGTACTTC. Protein: CASKYTGTYEQYF. The chain links TRBV28 to TRBJ2-7; a possible D gene is TRBD2 (5 bases). Germline V gene data show CDR1 as MDHEN and CDR2 as SYDVKM. V gave up 7 bases and J gave up 2 bases, with 12 bases separating them. The CDR3 runs to 13 residues.